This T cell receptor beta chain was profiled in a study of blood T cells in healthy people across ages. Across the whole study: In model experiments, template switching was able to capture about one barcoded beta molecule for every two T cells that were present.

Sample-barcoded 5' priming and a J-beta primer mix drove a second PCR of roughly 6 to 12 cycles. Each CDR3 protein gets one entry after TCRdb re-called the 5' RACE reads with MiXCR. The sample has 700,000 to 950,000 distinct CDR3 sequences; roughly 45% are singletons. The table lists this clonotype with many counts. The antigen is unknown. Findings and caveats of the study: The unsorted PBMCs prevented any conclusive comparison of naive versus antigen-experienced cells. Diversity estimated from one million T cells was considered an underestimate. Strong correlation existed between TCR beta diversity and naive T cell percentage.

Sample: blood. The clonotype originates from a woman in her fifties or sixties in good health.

The CDR3 reads CSVVEPHYYNEQFF. In nucleotides, the CDR3 is TGCAGCGTTGTAGAGCCCCACTACTACAATGAGCAGTTCTTC. The rearrangement uses TRBV29-1 and TRBJ2-1; D gene uncertain. The CDR3 runs 14 residues. Germline CDR1 is SQVTM and CDR2 is ANQGSEA. Trimming removed 4 bases at V and 3 bases at J, with 13 bases between.